Presented here are 25 T cell receptor beta chains from one specimen sequenced in a study of shared clonotypes between healthy human individuals. Repertoires were generated with immunoSEQ multiplex PCR, while TCRdb's copy carries only in-frame clones and drops some. The table records 90,000 to 120,000 clones, approximately 65% of them present only once. The specimen sequenced was memory CD8+ T cells sorted from blood. The subset was: CD45RO+ cells pooled with CCR7-negative TemRA cells. All receptors come from a young woman in good health.

J is TRBJ1-3 and V is TRBV6-1; D gene unclear. Between the trimmed V and J ends, which lost 0 bases and 3 bases, there was a span of 9 bases. The CDR3 sequence is 15 residues long. Germline-derived CDR1 and CDR2 are MNHNS and SASEGT. For the CDR3, the DNA is TGTGCCAGCAGTGAAGCGGCGGAGGGTGGAAACACCATATATTTT. Encoded protein: CASSEAAEGGNTIYF.

The rearrangement links TRBV5-1 to TRBJ1-5; D might be TRBD1 (5 bases). The CDR3 covers 18 residues. The V end was cut by 1 base, the J end by 4 bases, with 21 bases between. CDR1 and CDR2 (germline): SGHRS, YFSETQ. The CDR3 DNA follows: TGCGCCAGCAGCTTGTTCGTCTGGGGGGTCCCCAGAAATCAGCCCCAGCATTTT. Its translation is CASSLFVWGVPRNQPQHF.

The chain carries TRBV2 and TRBJ2-3; D is undetermined. Trimming cost V 0 bases and J 4 bases, with 5 bases left between them. The CDR3 is 13 residues long. Germline V gives CDR1 SNHLY, CDR2 FYNNEI. CDR3 region: CASSEALADTQYF. The CDR3 DNA reads TGTGCCAGCAGTGAAGCGCTTGCAGATACGCAGTATTTT.

This clone has just a few counts. The V call is TRBV14, the J call TRBJ1-1; D gene uncertain. This CDR3 region has 13 residues. Germline CDR1 is SGHDN and CDR2 is FVKESK. Trimming pared 1 base from V and 4 bases from J, leaving 7 bases between. The CDR3 loop is CASSQVMGTEAFF. CDR3 DNA: TGTGCCAGCAGCCAAGTAATGGGCACTGAAGCTTTCTTT. Using reference TRBV14 and TRBJ1-1 for the parts outside the CDR3, the full variable domain is EAGVTQFPSHSVIEKGQTVTLRCDPISGHDNLYWYRRVMGKEIKFLLHFVKESKQDESGMPNNRFLAERTGGTYSTLKVQPAELEDSGVYFCASSQVMGTEAFFGQGTRLTVV.

Remarks on this clone: Given a far larger clone just one base away, this is likely a sequencing read error. The gene calls are TRBV6-4 and TRBJ1-5, with a possible D match to TRBD1 (6 bases). The CDR3 has 15 residues. Trimming stripped 3 bases from V and 4 bases from J, with 13 bases between. Germline V CDR1 and CDR2: MRHNA, SNTAGT. Here the CDR3 reads CASSEWGDRNQPQHF. CDR3 coding DNA: TGTGCCAGCAGTGAATGGGGCGACAGGAATCAGCCCCAGCATTTT.

The rearrangement links TRBV28 to TRBJ1-1; no reliable D call. The CDR3 covers 16 residues. Germline V gene sequence: CDR1 MDHEN, CDR2 SYDVKM. V was shortened by 4 bases and J by 3 bases, with 18 bases between the two germline ends. Here the CDR3 DNA reads TGTGCCAGCAGTTCCGCCTTCGAGCTCTCAGACACTGAAGCTTTCTTT. Translating gives CASSSAFELSDTEAFF. Full variable domain (rest looked up from reference TRBV28 and TRBJ1-1): DVKVTQSSRYLVKRTGEKVFLECVQDMDHENMFWYRQDPGLGLRLIYFSYDVKMKEKGDIPEGYSVSREKKERFSLILESASTNQTSMYLCASSSAFELSDTEAFFGQGTRLTVV.

V usage is TRBV7-7 and J usage is TRBJ2-5, with 14 bases matching TRBD2. The CDR3 extends over 15 amino acids. The junction had 5 bases not matched to a gene; V was cut back by 4 bases and J by 7 bases. Germline assignment: CDR1 SSHAT and CDR2 FNYEAQ (reference sequence). The CDR3, as DNA: TGTGCCAGCAGCTCGGGACTAGCGGGAGTGGGGACCCAGTACTTC. This encodes CASSSGLAGVGTQYF.

Many counts were recorded for this clone. Additional DNA sequences in this sample encode the identical CDR3. The chain is built from TRBV10-2 and TRBJ2-7; D possibly corresponds to TRBD1 (5 bases). CDR3 size: 13 residues. In germline, CDR1 is WSHSY, CDR2 SAAADI. V lost 4 bases to trimming and J lost 2 bases, with 9 bases between them. The CDR3 DNA follows: TGCGCCAGCAGTGTTCAGGGAACCTACGAGCAGTACTTC. Translating gives CASSVQGTYEQYF.

This clone was picked up a small number of times. This sequence joins TRBV6-5 and TRBJ2-6; no firm D call. Germline CDR1 reads MNHEY; CDR2 reads SVGAGI. V was clipped by 0 bases and J by 4 bases, with 7 bases between them. The CDR3 covers 15 residues. The CDR3: CASSYSLSGANVLTF. Here the CDR3 DNA reads TGTGCCAGCAGTTACTCGTTATCCGGGGCCAACGTCCTGACTTTC.

This sequence joins TRBV28 and TRBJ2-7; D is uncertain. V was clipped by 4 bases and J by 5 bases, with 9 bases between them. Germline-derived CDR1 and CDR2 are MDHEN and SYDVKM. The CDR3 contains 12 residues. CDR3 nucleotide sequence: TGTGCCAGCAGTTCATCGACCCACGAGCAGTACTTC. Residues: CASSSSTHEQYF. The full variable domain, with the rest looked up from reference TRBV28 and TRBJ2-7, is DVKVTQSSRYLVKRTGEKVFLECVQDMDHENMFWYRQDPGLGLRLIYFSYDVKMKEKGDIPEGYSVSREKKERFSLILESASTNQTSMYLCASSSSTHEQYFGPGTRLTVT.

This clone has just a few counts. This same CDR3 is encoded by further DNA sequences in the sample. This chain links TRBV6-1 with TRBJ2-3, with D perhaps matching TRBD2 (6 bases). Germline V gene sequence: CDR1 MNHNS, CDR2 SASEGT. The CDR3 extends over 15 amino acids. Trimming shortened V by 0 bases and J by 4 bases, and 11 bases separated the two germline ends. CDR3 residues: CASSEASGSPDTQYF. DNA for the CDR3: TGTGCCAGCAGTGAAGCAAGCGGGTCCCCAGATACGCAGTATTTT.

This clone was detected only a few times. The rearrangement uses TRBV27 and TRBJ2-4; D perhaps matches TRBD2 (6 bases). Germline CDR1 reads MNHEY; CDR2 reads SMNVEV (reference sequence). This CDR3 is 14 amino acids long. The germline V and J ends were trimmed by 6 bases and 6 bases, with 15 bases remaining between them. The CDR3 spells CASRPGLRGNIQYF. Written as DNA, the CDR3 is TGTGCCAGCAGACCGGGACTGCGGGGAAACATTCAGTACTTC.

This rearrangement joins TRBV5-5 to TRBJ1-5; D is ambiguous. The germline gives CDR1 SGHKS, CDR2 YYEKEE (reference sequence). The CDR3 runs 14 residues. V gave up 2 bases and J gave up 0 bases, with 6 bases separating them. The CDR3 spells CASSFYYSNQPQHF. CDR3 DNA sequence: TGTGCCAGCAGCTTCTATTATAGCAATCAGCCCCAGCATTTT.

The chain employs TRBV11-3 and TRBJ2-6; the D is unclear. With 2 bases removed from V and 13 bases from J, the gap between germline ends came to 9 bases. There are 12 residues in the CDR3. Germline V gene sequence: CDR1 SGHNT, CDR2 YENEEA. This CDR3 is CASSLIGNVLTF. The CDR3 DNA follows: TGTGCCAGCAGCTTAATAGGAAATGTCCTGACTTTC.

The V call is TRBV6-6, the J call TRBJ2-2; possible D gene TRBD2, 6 bases. Germline loops: CDR1 MNHNY, CDR2 SVGAGI (reference sequence). The CDR3 length is 15 residues. Trimming pared 6 bases from V and 3 bases from J, leaving 14 bases between. CDR3 DNA: TGTGCCAGCAGCAACAGCGGGTCGGACACCGGGGAGCTGTTTTTT. It yields the protein CASSNSGSDTGELFF.

V usage is TRBV27 and J usage is TRBJ2-1; either TRBD1 or TRBD2 may fit D (5 bases each). This CDR3 spans 16 amino acids. The germline V gene encodes CDR1 MNHEY and CDR2 SMNVEV (reference sequence). The V and J ends lost 5 bases and 10 bases respectively, with 24 bases between them. The CDR3 protein is CASSPLGWVGGPEQFF. The CDR3 coding sequence is TGTGCCAGCAGTCCACTCGGCTGGGTTGGGGGTCCGGAGCAGTTCTTC.

Concerning this clone itself: The same CDR3 also results from other DNA sequences found in this sample. The chain joins TRBV7-9 to TRBJ2-1; 8 nucleotides align to TRBD2. The trim removed 5 bases at V and 0 bases at J, leaving 6 bases unmatched. The CDR3 runs to 16 residues. Germline values: CDR1 SEHNR, CDR2 FQNEAQ (reference sequence). Here the CDR3 reads CASSPRGGSSYNEQFF. The CDR3 region has the DNA TGTGCCAGCAGCCCTCGGGGGGGTAGCTCCTACAATGAGCAGTTCTTC.

The V and J genes are TRBV25-1 and TRBJ2-6; D ambiguous. The V end was cut by 3 bases, the J end by 0 bases, with 15 bases between. There are 18 residues in the CDR3. Germline-derived CDR1 and CDR2 are MGHDK and SYGVNS. The CDR3 sequence is CASSERSSPDSGANVLTF. In nucleotides, the CDR3 is TGTGCCAGCAGTGAGAGGAGCAGCCCCGACTCTGGGGCCAACGTCCTGACTTTC. The full variable domain, its missing parts supplied by reference TRBV25-1 and TRBJ2-6, is EADIYQTPRYLVIGTGKKITLECSQTMGHDKMYWYQQDPGMELHLIHYSYGVNSTEKGDLSSESTVSRIRTEHFPLTLESARPSHTSQYLCASSERSSPDSGANVLTFGAGSRLTVL.

J is TRBJ1-2 and V is TRBV5-6, with TRBD1 as a possible D gene (6 bases). The germline CDR1 and CDR2 sequences are SGHDT and YYEEEE. V shed 4 bases and J shed 6 bases, with 13 bases lying between them. The CDR3 is 13 residues long. Written as DNA, the CDR3 is TGTGCCAGCAGCCCGGACAGTTTGGATGGCTACACCTTC. Translation gives CASSPDSLDGYTF.

This chain connects TRBV6-6 to TRBJ2-7; weak D call: TRBD1 (5 bases). The CDR3 is 13 residues long. The germline gives CDR1 MNHNY, CDR2 SVGAGI (reference sequence). With 6 bases removed from V and 1 base from J, the gap between germline ends came to 10 bases. CDR3 region: CASSQDTSYEQYF. The CDR3 DNA reads TGTGCCAGCAGCCAGGACACTTCCTACGAGCAGTACTTC.

The V and J genes are TRBV6-1 and TRBJ2-1, with D hard to call. Deletions cut 1 base from V and 5 bases from J, with 9 bases between. Germline assignment: CDR1 MNHNS and CDR2 SASEGT. This CDR3 is 14 amino acids long. The CDR3 sequence is CASSEGRVHNEQFF. The CDR3 coding sequence is TGTGCCAGCAGTGAAGGCCGTGTGCACAATGAGCAGTTCTTC.

The gene calls are TRBV7-7 and TRBJ2-2; 7 bases agree with TRBD1. V gave up 5 bases and J gave up 3 bases; unmatched junction bases: 6. In germline, CDR1 is SSHAT, CDR2 FNYEAQ (reference sequence). The CDR3 loop spans 15 amino acids. DNA of the CDR3: TGTGCCAGCAGCGTACAGGGGACGGACACCGGGGAGCTGTTTTTT. Translating it yields CASSVQGTDTGELFF.

J is TRBJ2-1 and V is TRBV28, with 9 bases aligning to TRBD1. The CDR3 runs to 16 residues. CDR1 and CDR2 (germline): MDHEN, SYDVKM. The trim removed 6 bases at V and 3 bases at J, leaving 9 bases unmatched. CDR3 nucleotides: TGTGCCAGCAGGCTCAAGGGACAGGGACGCTACAATGAGCAGTTCTTC. This encodes CASRLKGQGRYNEQFF.

The genes are TRBV7-9 and TRBJ2-5, with D unclear. This CDR3 has 13 residues. Per the germline V gene, CDR1 is SEHNR and CDR2 is FQNEAQ (reference sequence). V was pared by 6 bases and J by 0 bases, with 8 bases between. Written as DNA, the CDR3 is TGTGCCAGCAGGGTGGGTTACCAAGAGACCCAGTACTTC. Its protein is CASRVGYQETQYF.

V is TRBV4-1 and J is TRBJ1-1; D is undetermined. CDR1 is MGHRA and CDR2 is YSYEKL in the germline V gene. V lost 1 base and J 3 bases, leaving 6 bases between the germline ends. This CDR3 spans 13 amino acids. CDR3 sequence (DNA): TGCGCCAGCAGCCAAGTAGGGCACACTGAAGCTTTCTTT. Amino acid sequence: CASSQVGHTEAFF.